This T cell receptor beta chain was sequenced in a study of shared clonotypes between healthy human individuals. Study findings and constraints: On the whole, naive subsets had larger estimated richness than memory subsets had. It was expected that sequencing depth would affect clonotype sharing among donors.

CD4+ cells were split into CD45RA+ naive and CD45RA-negative memory subsets. In replicate PCRs of sorted subsets, roughly 210 ng DNA, some 28,000 T cell genomes, was used. The method was immunoSEQ multiplex PCR; TCRdb's version includes in-frame clones alone and lacks a portion of them. Here the sample spans more than 2 million clones, 85% to 95% being singletons. Trimming took 6 bases from V and 1 from J, leaving 18 bases between them. This CDR3 comprises 16 residues. The germline CDR1 and CDR2 sequences are MNHNY and SVGAGI (reference sequence). With respect to this clone: Its antigen is unknown.

This sequence was found in a man between 18 and 35 years old in good health. The V call is TRBV6-6, the J call TRBJ1-1, with D perhaps TRBD1 (5 bases). The specimen was naive CD4+ T cells sorted from blood. Subset specified: CD45RA+ positively selected. The CDR3 is CASSKVQGNGNTEAFF. CDR3 coding DNA: TGTGCCAGCAGCAAAGTCCAGGGAAACGGGAACACTGAAGCTTTCTTT.